This TCR beta chain was captured by sequencing in a study of STAT5B mutations in CD4+ large granular lymphocyte leukemia. Study observations and caveats: CD4-sorted patient repertoires seemed more clonal than healthy CD4+ repertoires. Data were not HLA-matched across samples. Approximately 25% of private leukemic clonotypes occurred rarely in other patients' non-leukemic repertoires. TRBV06-family usage was enriched in top patient clones (8/27) versus controls (2/35).

In the case of this clone: Its specificity is not known.

The CDR3 sequence is 14 residues long. V was cut by 6 bases and J by 2 bases, with 12 bases left in between. Germline values: CDR1 SEHNR, CDR2 FQNEAQ (reference sequence). Clones were sequenced by immunoSEQ multiplex PCR, and TCRdb holds only the in-frame ones, with some missing. In the table there are approximately 30,000 clones, more than 60% of which are singletons. This TCR derives from a human donor in good health. The chain couples TRBV7-9 to TRBJ2-3; D is ambiguous. The sample comprised CD4+ T cells from blood buffy coats. The CDR3 nucleotides read TGTGCCAGCAGTGACGCTACTTACACAGATACGCAGTATTTT. It codes for CASSDATYTDTQYF.